This T cell receptor (beta chain) was observed in a study of blood T cell repertoires in COVID-19. CDR3 size: 16 residues. Germline V gene sequence: CDR1 PRHDT, CDR2 FYEKMQ (reference sequence). The V end was cut by 5 bases, the J end by 4 bases, with 20 bases between. In the original processing: Reference gene primer amplification in the assay estimated nucleated cell counts. Clones were read by immunoSEQ multiplex PCR, and TCRdb kept only the in-frame ones, dropping some. V and J calls and clone size are those listed in that table; D and trimming were worked out from the DNA. The sample consists of fewer than 650,000 clones, about 89% of them appearing once.

The chain links TRBV13 to TRBJ1-1; the D is unclear. Sequencing input: peripheral blood. The TCR sequence derives from a woman between 50 and 59 years old with COVID-19, enrolled during active disease. CDR3 in amino acids: CASSLPKGSRGTEAFF. CDR3 in DNA: TGTGCCAGCAGCCTCCCCAAAGGGAGCCGGGGCACTGAAGCTTTCTTT.